This section outlines one T cell receptor (beta chain) sequence together with its context. Its antigen is not known. The data are from a study of T cells in Graves' hyperthyroidism and ophthalmopathy. Whole-study results and caveats: Among thyroid clonotypes expanded above 0.001, most also appeared in blood.

The V and J ends lost 5 bases and 8 bases, in that order; junction bases with no gene match: 7. This CDR3 has 15 amino acids. Germline V gives CDR1 MNHEY, CDR2 SVGAGI. Amplification yielded TCR beta CDR3 regions, with RNA transcripts as the source. When the TCR CDR3 underwent first-round RT-PCR, the HTBI primer set was used. TCRdb called the multiplex PCR reads again in MiXCR, with one record for every CDR3 protein. Altogether about 640,000 distinct CDR3 sequences are present, less than 25% being singletons, with the ten largest covering approximately 30%. The rearrangement links TRBV6-5 to TRBJ2-1; the match to TRBD2 covers 12 bases. The receptor's source is a man aged 30 to 45 with Graves' ophthalmopathy. Sequenced: blood. The chain's CDR3 is CASSNLAGGSDEQFF. CDR3 coding DNA: TGTGCCAGCAGTAACCTAGCGGGAGGGTCCGATGAGCAGTTCTTC.